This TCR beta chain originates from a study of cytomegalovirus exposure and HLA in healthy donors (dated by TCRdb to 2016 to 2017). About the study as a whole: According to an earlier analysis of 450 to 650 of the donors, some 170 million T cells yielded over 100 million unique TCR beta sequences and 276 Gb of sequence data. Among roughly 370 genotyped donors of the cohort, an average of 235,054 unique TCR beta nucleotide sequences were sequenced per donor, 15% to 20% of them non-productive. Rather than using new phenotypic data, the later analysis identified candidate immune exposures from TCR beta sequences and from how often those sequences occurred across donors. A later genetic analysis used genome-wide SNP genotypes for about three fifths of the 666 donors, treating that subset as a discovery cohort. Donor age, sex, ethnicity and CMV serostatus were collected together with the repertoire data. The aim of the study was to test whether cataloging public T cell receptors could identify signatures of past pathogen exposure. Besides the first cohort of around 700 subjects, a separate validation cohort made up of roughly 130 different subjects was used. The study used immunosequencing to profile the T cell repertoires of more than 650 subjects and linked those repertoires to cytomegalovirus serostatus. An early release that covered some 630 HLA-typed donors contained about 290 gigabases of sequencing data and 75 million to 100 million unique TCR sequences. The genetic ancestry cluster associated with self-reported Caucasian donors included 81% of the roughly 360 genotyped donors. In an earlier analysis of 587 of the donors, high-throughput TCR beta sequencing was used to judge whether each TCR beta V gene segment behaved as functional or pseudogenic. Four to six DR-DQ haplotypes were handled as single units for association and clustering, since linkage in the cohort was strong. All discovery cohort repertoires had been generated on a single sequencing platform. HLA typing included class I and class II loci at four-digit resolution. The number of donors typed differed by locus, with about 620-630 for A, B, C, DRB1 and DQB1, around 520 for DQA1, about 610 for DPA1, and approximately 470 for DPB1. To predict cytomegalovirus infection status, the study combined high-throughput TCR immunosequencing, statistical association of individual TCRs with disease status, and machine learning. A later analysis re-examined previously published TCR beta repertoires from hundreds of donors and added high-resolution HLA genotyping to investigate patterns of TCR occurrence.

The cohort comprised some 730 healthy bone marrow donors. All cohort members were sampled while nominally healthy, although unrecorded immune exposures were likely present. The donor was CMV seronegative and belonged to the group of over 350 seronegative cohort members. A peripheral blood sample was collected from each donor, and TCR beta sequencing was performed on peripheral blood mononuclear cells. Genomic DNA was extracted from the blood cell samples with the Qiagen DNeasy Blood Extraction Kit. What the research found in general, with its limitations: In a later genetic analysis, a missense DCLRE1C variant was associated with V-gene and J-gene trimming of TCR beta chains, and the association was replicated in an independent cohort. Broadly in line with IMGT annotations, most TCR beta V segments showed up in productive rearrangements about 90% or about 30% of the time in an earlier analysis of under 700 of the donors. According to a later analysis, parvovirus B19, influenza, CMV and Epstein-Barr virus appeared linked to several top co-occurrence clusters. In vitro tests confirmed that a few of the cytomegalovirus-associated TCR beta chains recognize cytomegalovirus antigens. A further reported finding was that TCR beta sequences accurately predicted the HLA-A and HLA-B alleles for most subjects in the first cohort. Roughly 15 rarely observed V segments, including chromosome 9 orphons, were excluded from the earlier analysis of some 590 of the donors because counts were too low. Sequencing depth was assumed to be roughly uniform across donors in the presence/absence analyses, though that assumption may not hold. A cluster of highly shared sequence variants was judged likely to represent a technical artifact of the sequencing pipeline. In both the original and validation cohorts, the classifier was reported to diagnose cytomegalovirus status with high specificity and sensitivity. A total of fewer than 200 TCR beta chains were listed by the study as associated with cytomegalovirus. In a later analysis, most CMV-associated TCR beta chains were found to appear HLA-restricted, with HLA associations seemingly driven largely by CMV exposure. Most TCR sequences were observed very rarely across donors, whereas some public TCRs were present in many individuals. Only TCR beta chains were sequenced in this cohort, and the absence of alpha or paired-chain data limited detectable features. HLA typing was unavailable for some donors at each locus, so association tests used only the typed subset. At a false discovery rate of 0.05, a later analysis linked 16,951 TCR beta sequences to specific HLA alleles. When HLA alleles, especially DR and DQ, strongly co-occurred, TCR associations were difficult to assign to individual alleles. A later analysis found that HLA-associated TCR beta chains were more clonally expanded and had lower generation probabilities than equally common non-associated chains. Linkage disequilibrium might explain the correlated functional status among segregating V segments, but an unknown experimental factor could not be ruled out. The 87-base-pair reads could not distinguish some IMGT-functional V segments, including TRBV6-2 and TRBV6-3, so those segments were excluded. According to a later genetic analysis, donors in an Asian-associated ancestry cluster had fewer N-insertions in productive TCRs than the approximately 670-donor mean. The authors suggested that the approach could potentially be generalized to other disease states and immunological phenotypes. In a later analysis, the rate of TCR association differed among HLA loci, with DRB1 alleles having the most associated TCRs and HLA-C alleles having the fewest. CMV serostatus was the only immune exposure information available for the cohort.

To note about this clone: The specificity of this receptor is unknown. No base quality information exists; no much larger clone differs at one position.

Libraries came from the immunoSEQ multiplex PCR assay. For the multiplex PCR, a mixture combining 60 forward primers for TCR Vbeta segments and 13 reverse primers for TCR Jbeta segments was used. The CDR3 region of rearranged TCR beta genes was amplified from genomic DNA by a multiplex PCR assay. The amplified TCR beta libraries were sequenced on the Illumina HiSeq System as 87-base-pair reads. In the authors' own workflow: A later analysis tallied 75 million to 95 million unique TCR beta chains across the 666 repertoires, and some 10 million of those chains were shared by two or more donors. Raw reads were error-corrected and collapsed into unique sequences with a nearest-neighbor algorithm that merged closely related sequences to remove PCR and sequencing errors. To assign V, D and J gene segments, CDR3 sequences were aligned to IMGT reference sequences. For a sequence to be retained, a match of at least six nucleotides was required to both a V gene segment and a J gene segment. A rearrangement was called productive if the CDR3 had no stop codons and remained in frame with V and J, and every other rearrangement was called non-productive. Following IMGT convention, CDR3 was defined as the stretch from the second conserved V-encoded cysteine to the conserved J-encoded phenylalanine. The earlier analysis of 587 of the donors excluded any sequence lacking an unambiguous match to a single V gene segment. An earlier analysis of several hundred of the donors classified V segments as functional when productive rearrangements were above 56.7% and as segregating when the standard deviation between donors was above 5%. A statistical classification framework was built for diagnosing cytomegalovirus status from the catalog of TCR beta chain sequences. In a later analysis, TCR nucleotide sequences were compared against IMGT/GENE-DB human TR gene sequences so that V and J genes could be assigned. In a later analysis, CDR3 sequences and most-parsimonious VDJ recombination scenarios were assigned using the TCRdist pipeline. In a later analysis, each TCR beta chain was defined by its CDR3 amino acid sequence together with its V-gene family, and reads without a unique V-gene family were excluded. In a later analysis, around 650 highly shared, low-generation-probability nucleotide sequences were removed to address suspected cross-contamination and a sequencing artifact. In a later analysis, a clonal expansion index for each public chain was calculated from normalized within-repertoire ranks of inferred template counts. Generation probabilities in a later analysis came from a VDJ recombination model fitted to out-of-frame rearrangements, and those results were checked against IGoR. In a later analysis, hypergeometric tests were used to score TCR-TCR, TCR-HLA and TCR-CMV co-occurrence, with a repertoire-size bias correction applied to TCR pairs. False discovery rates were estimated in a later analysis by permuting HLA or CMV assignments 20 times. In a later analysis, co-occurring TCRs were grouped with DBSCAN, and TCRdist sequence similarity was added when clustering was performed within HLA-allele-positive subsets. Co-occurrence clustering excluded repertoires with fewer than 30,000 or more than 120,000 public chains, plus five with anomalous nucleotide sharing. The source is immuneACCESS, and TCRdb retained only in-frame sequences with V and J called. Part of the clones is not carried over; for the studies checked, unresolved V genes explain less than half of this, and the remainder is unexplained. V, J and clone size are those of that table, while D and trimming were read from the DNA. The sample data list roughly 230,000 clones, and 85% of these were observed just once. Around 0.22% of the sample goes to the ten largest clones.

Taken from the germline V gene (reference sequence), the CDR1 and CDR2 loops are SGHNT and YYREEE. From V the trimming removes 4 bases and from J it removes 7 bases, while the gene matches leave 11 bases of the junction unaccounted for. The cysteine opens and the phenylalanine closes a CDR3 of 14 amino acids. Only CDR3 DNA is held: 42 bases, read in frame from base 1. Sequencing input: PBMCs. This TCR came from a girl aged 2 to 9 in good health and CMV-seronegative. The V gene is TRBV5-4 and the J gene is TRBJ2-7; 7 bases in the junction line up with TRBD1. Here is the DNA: TGTGCCAGCAGCCAACAGGGGCCCACTTTGGAGCAGTACTTC. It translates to CASSQQGPTLEQYF.